A selection of T cell receptor beta chains follows, all from one sample in a study of OX40 agonist ivuxolimab in advanced cancers. Assay used: immunoSEQ multiplex PCR; TCRdb lists only in-frame clones, some missing. The sample lists some 17,000 clones, roughly 87% seen once, with 25% in the top ten. This specimen consisted of CD4+ or CD8+ T cells sorted from blood, obtained in a trial of the OX40 agonist ivuxolimab. All receptors come from an adult with an advanced solid tumor such as melanoma, head and neck, liver or kidney cancer. Both conserved end residues are part of each CDR3. A D gene is named only where the DNA matches it firmly.

d_gene,v_gene,j_gene,CDR3aa
-,TRBV6-5,TRBJ2-1,CASSYSGIDNEQFF
TRBD2,TRBV9,TRBJ2-3,CASSVAGSGGTDTQYF
-,TRBV4-1,TRBJ1-6,CASSQGTTPSNSPLHF
TRBD2,TRBV11-3,TRBJ2-1,CASSSSERGLYNEQFF
-,TRBV4-1,TRBJ2-7,CASSQEPGGGEQYF
TRBD2,TRBV5-1,TRBJ2-2,CASSPRPGTSVLSAGELFF
-,TRBV11-2,TRBJ2-7,CASARQHGSYEQYF
-,TRBV11-3,TRBJ1-1,CASSSGGSGLSNTEAFF
-,TRBV4-2,TRBJ2-7,CASSQEWGGGYEQYF
-,TRBV4-1,TRBJ2-7,CASSPYSGSSSYEQYF
-,TRBV7-9,TRBJ1-1,CASSSGVRAEAFF
TRBD2,TRBV11-2,TRBJ2-2,CASSFRLAGPNTGELFF
-,TRBV7-9,TRBJ2-5,CASSLAPGETQYF
-,TRBV4-2,TRBJ1-2,CASSQDVGHHYGYTF
-,TRBV7-3,TRBJ2-3,CASGFGDTQYF
-,TRBV9,TRBJ2-4,CASKAEAKNIQYF
TRBD2,TRBV9,TRBJ2-1,CASSNRLAGVESSYNEQFF
-,TRBV11-3,TRBJ1-1,CASSSSTVTGNTEAFF